This T cell receptor beta chain was recovered during a study of radiation and T cells in renal cell carcinoma. Overall study: Nephrectomy followed 15 Gy stereotactic body radiation by 4 weeks. General study results and limits: In blood, top tumor clones expanded by 2 weeks, shrinking by 4.

Described time point: baseline pretreatment blood. As to treatment: 15 Gy SBRT to primary tumor, nephrectomy 4 weeks later. Radiation-treated patients gave blood at baseline, week 2 and week 4. This renal cell carcinoma was of the clear cell type. V shed 4 bases and J shed 3 bases, with 19 bases lying between them. The CDR3 length is 17 residues. The V gene's germline CDR1 is LNHNV and CDR2 YYDKDF (reference sequence). With respect to this clone: As yet, its antigen is unknown.

Libraries were prepared by immunoSEQ multiplex PCR; TCRdb keeps only in-frame clonotypes and omits some of them. This table has 150,000 or so clones, 70% to 90% appearing once. The source of this sequence is a woman in her forties or fifties with renal cell carcinoma. Sequencing was performed on blood, taken from a patient whose treatment included radiotherapy and nephrectomy. J is TRBJ2-4 and V is TRBV15; D remains ambiguous. CDR3 nucleotides: TGTGCCACCAGCACAAAAAGGCGTAGCTTAGGCAAAAACATTCAGTACTTC. Translating it yields CATSTKRRSLGKNIQYF. Based on the CDR3 plus reference TRBV15 and TRBJ2-4, the full variable domain is DAMVIQNPRYQVTQFGKPVTLSCSQTLNHNVMYWYQQKSSQAPKLLFHYYDKDFNNEADTPDNFQSRRPNTSFCFLDIRSPGLGDTAMYLCATSTKRRSLGKNIQYFGAGTRLSVL.